This paragraph reports one T cell receptor beta chain. Its antigen is unknown. These data come from a study of lymphopenia after photon versus proton radiotherapy. Points from the study as a whole: Photon-treated patients lost naive T cells and TCR diversity; proton-treated stayed stable. Post-nadir diversity loss with photons came from oligoclonal expansion, particularly CD8+ Temra cells. Only patients who died were analyzed for survival; proton advantage is unproven.

V lost 8 bases to trimming and J lost 7 bases; unmatched junction nucleotides: 15. Per the germline V gene, CDR1 is SNHLY and CDR2 is FYNNEI. The CDR3 totals 15 residues. The table came from immunoSEQ multiplex PCR; TCRdb's copy has only in-frame clones and leaves some out. Seen here are about 58,000 clones, about 81% observed once, and the top ten hold around 2%. The sequence came from a man aged 60 to 75 with pancreatic cancer. The sequenced sample was peripheral blood, obtained from a patient treated with proton-based radiotherapy. The chain has TRBV2 and TRBJ1-1; 8 bases line up with TRBD1. In nucleotides, the CDR3 is TGTGCCAGCGCCGGGACAGGAGGATCGTTTAGTGAAGCTTTCTTT. Translated, it gives CASAGTGGSFSEAFF.